These T cell receptor beta chains were read from a single sample in a study of CD8 T cells in ankylosing spondylitis. Each CDR3 protein is one row after TCRdb ran MiXCR on the 5' RACE reads. In the table there are 300,000 to 400,000 distinct CDR3 sequences, roughly 22% of which are singletons. The sample comprised blood, either unsorted or a sorted T cell fraction (not recorded which). The receptors stem from a male donor with ankylosing spondylitis or in good health (not recorded which). Each CDR3 is given with its conserved first and last residue. D genes are given only for firm matches. A row's size may be missing; if present it is once, few, many or a size class.

j_call | clone_size | v_call | d_call | cdr3_aa | cdr3_nt
TRBJ2-7 | NA | TRBV7-4 | NA | CAIADGGPDEQYF | TGTGCCATAGCTGATGGGGGGCCGGACGAGCAGTACTTC
TRBJ2-2 | few | TRBV5-1 | NA | CASSLAGGLTGELFF | TGCGCCAGCAGCCTCGCCGGGGGGCTTACCGGGGAGCTGTTTTTT
TRBJ2-3 | NA | TRBV12-3/TRBV12-4 | NA | CASSLIGDTDTQYF | TGTGCCAGCAGTTTAATAGGGGACACAGATACGCAGTATTTT
TRBJ2-7 | few | TRBV7-9 | TRBD1 | CASSPGQGAPGEQYF | TGTGCCAGCAGCCCCGGACAGGGGGCGCCTGGCGAGCAGTACTTC
TRBJ2-7 | NA | TRBV27 | NA | CASRPTGQIYEQYF | TGTGCCAGCAGACCGACCGGACAGATCTACGAGCAGTACTTC
TRBJ2-7 | NA | TRBV14 | TRBD1 | CASSQAGQGTYEQYF | TGTGCCAGCAGCCAAGCGGGACAGGGAACGTACGAGCAGTACTTC
TRBJ2-1 | NA | TRBV29-1 | TRBD2 | CSVVGGGSSYNEQFF | TGCAGCGTTGTTGGGGGGGGGAGCTCCTACAATGAGCAGTTCTTC
TRBJ2-3 | few | TRBV20-1 | TRBD2 | CSATGSGGADTQYF | TGCAGTGCTACGGGTAGCGGGGGCGCAGATACGCAGTATTTT
TRBJ2-2 | NA | TRBV4-1 | NA | CASSQPGLDPGELFF | TGCGCCAGCAGCCAACCGGGACTCGATCCCGGGGAGCTGTTTTTT
TRBJ1-2 | NA | TRBV27 | TRBD1 | CASRPTGGRETYGYTF | TGTGCCAGCAGACCCACAGGGGGTAGAGAGACCTATGGCTACACCTTC
TRBJ2-3 | NA | TRBV4-1 | TRBD2 | CASSQVSYAGGETTDTQYF | TGCGCCAGCAGCCAAGTCTCCTACGCGGGGGGGGAGACCACAGATACGCAGTATTTT
TRBJ2-5 | NA | TRBV11-2 | NA | CASSLEGEVGETQYF | TGTGCCAGCAGCTTAGAGGGGGAGGTTGGAGAGACCCAGTACTTC
TRBJ2-7 | many | TRBV27 | NA | CASSFDSSYEQYF | TGTGCCAGCAGTTTTGACAGCTCCTACGAGCAGTACTTC
TRBJ2-7 | NA | TRBV27 | NA | CASLPPGAASYEQYF | TGTGCCAGCCTGCCACCGGGGGCAGCCTCCTACGAGCAGTACTTC
TRBJ2-7 | few | TRBV6-2/TRBV6-3 | NA | CASSYKAPTGDGEQYF | TGTGCCAGCAGTTACAAGGCCCCGACTGGGGATGGGGAGCAGTACTTC
TRBJ2-1 | few | TRBV7-9 | NA | CASSLFGDEQFF | TGTGCCAGCAGCTTGTTTGGTGATGAGCAGTTCTTC
TRBJ2-7 | NA | TRBV3-1 | NA | CASSQETLTVEQYF | TGTGCCAGCAGCCAAGAAACGCTCACGGTGGAGCAGTACTTC
TRBJ2-1 | few | TRBV4-1 | NA | CASSQDGNEQFF | TGCGCCAGCAGCCAAGATGGCAATGAGCAGTTCTTC
TRBJ2-7 | few | TRBV5-5 | TRBD1 | CASSSRDRYEQYF | TGTGCCAGCAGCTCCCGGGACAGGTACGAGCAGTACTTC
TRBJ2-1 | few | TRBV20-1 | NA | CSVRSQNYNEQFF | TGCAGTGTCAGGTCCCAGAACTACAATGAGCAGTTCTTC
TRBJ2-6 | few | TRBV29-1 | NA | CSVEDRQSSGANVLTF | TGCAGCGTTGAAGATCGACAGAGCTCTGGGGCCAACGTCCTGACTTTC
TRBJ2-1 | few | TRBV2 | NA | CASSAGLGVVF | TGTGCCAGCAGTGCGGGGCTAGGAGTGGTCTTC
TRBJ2-1 | NA | TRBV5-1 | NA | CASREREPYEQFF | TGCGCCAGCAGGGAAAGGGAACCCTACGAGCAGTTCTTC